The rows below give T cell receptor beta chains drawn from one sample of a study of blood T cell repertoires in COVID-19. The assay was immunoSEQ multiplex PCR, and TCRdb's table has in-frame clones only and misses some. The sample has under 300,000 clones; around four fifths are singletons. The source material was PBMCs or T cells enriched from blood (not recorded which). These receptors all come from a man aged 40-49 years who had recovered from COVID-19. Each CDR3 is given with its conserved first and last residue. The D gene is left open where the match is weak. Clone size, where shown, is once, few, many, or a class for clones that have expanded.

TRBD1	TRBV27	NA	TRBJ2-7	TGTGCCAGCAGTTTATCAGCCAGGGGGTGGCTCGAGCAGTACTTC	CASSLSARGWLEQYF
NA	TRBV6-2/TRBV6-3	NA	TRBJ1-5	TGTGCCAGCCGCCGTGGAGATGGCAATCAGCCCCAGCATTTT	CASRRGDGNQPQHF
TRBD1	TRBV19	few	TRBJ1-5	TGTGCCAGTAGTCCCCATCTCTCCCGGGACAGGGATAGCAATCAGCCCCAGCATTTT	CASSPHLSRDRDSNQPQHF
TRBD2	TRBV5-1	once	TRBJ2-3	TGCGCCAGCAACCACGGACTAGCGGGGGAGGATACGCAGTATTTT	CASNHGLAGEDTQYF
TRBD1	TRBV5-6	NA	TRBJ1-5	TGTGCCAGCAGCTTGGGACAGGGGGATCAGCCCCAGCATTTT	CASSLGQGDQPQHF
NA	TRBV21-1	NA	TRBJ1-4	TGTGCCAGCAGCAAGCCCGGTGCGCCTAATGAAAAACTGTTTTTT	CASSKPGAPNEKLFF
TRBD2	TRBV7-2	NA	TRBJ2-5	TGTGCCAGCAGCTTTGGCGGGAGTGGGACCCAGTACTTC	CASSFGGSGTQYF
TRBD1	TRBV9	NA	TRBJ1-1	TGTGCCAGCAGCGTAGCGGCAGGACAGGTTAACACTGAAGCTTTCTTT	CASSVAAGQVNTEAFF
NA	TRBV29-1	NA	TRBJ1-2	TGCAGCGCCGTGCTACCTGGGGGGGGCTACACCTTC	CSAVLPGGGYTF
NA	TRBV2	few	TRBJ1-1	TGTGCCAGCAGCATTGAGGGATCGAACACTGAAGCTTTCTTT	CASSIEGSNTEAFF
NA	TRBV7-5	NA	TRBJ2-3	TGTGTCAGAAGCTTTAGCGGACCGGGCGGGACAGATACGCAGTATTTT	CVRSFSGPGGTDTQYF
TRBD2	TRBV5-1	NA	TRBJ2-5	TGCGCCAGCAGCTCTCAAGCGGGGGTTCAGACCCAGTACTTC	CASSSQAGVQTQYF
TRBD1	TRBV24-1	once	TRBJ2-1	TGTGCCACCAGTGGACGACAGGGCACCTACAATGAGCAGTTCTTC	CATSGRQGTYNEQFF
NA	TRBV3-1/TRBV3-2	once	TRBJ2-5	TGTGCCAGCACCTCGATCGGTGGAGCCCAGTACTTC	CASTSIGGAQYF
TRBD2	TRBV2	NA	TRBJ2-4	TGTGCCAGCAGTGGCCTAGCGGGAGGACACATTCAGTACTTC	CASSGLAGGHIQYF
TRBD2	TRBV24-1	NA	TRBJ2-7	TGTGCCACCAGTGATTCACTAGCGGGAGGGACCCACGAGCAGTACTTC	CATSDSLAGGTHEQYF
TRBD1	TRBV7-2	NA	TRBJ1-5	TGTGCCAGCAGCTCAACGACAGGGGTTAATCAGCCCCAGCATTTT	CASSSTTGVNQPQHF
NA	TRBV5-4	once	TRBJ1-6	TGTGCCAGCAGCTTGGATTTGGGGGGGTTTAATTCACCCCTCCACTTT	CASSLDLGGFNSPLHF
TRBD1	TRBV3-1/TRBV3-2	NA	TRBJ1-2	TGTGCCAGCAGGCAACAGGGGGCAAGGAGCTATGGCTACACCTTC	CASRQQGARSYGYTF
TRBD1	TRBV24-1	NA	TRBJ1-5	TGTGCCACCAGTGAAGGACAGGGGTATGATCAGCCCCAGCATTTT	CATSEGQGYDQPQHF
NA	TRBV30	NA	TRBJ2-2	TGTGCCTGGAGCGGTTCGGTGCCCGGGGAGCTGTTTTTT	CAWSGSVPGELFF
NA	TRBV4-3	NA	TRBJ2-7	TGCGCCAGCAGCCAAGATAGCACAGGGTGGCCCTACGAGCAGTACTTC	CASSQDSTGWPYEQYF
NA	TRBV6-6	NA	TRBJ2-1	TGTGCCAGCAGTCCGAGCAATGAGCAGTTCTTC	CASSPSNEQFF
NA	TRBV3-1/TRBV3-2	NA	TRBJ1-6	TGTGCCAGCAGCCAGTACCTCCCGGGGGGCAAATCACCCCTCCACTTT	CASSQYLPGGKSPLHF
TRBD2	TRBV13	NA	TRBJ2-7	TGTGCCAGCTCCCCACTAGCGGGGGTTGAGGTGGAGCAGTACTTC	CASSPLAGVEVEQYF
NA	TRBV5-4	NA	TRBJ1-2	TGTGCCAGCAGCTTGGACTCAGGGTATGGCTACACCTTC	CASSLDSGYGYTF
NA	TRBV6-5	NA	TRBJ2-5	TGTGCCAGCAGTTACTCCCGAGGGGAGACCCAGTACTTC	CASSYSRGETQYF
NA	TRBV7-9	NA	TRBJ1-1	TGTGCCAGCAGCTTTGTTACGAAGACTCAAGCTTTCTTT	CASSFVTKTQAFF
TRBD1	TRBV18	NA	TRBJ1-5	TGTGCCAGCTCACTAGACAGGGGTAACCAGCCCCAGCATTTT	CASSLDRGNQPQHF